This TCR delta chain was documented in a study of γδ T cells in repeated Plasmodium falciparum infection. Whole-study context: Age- and gender-matched Australian children served as comparison for malaria-exposed Malian children. Samples were taken at baseline, before some infections, and 21 days after each. Malian gammadelta TCRs were studied during no-transmission periods and across acute malaria episodes.

Flow sorting of PBMC yielded separate Vgamma9/Vdelta2+ and Vdelta2-negative gammadelta T cell populations for bulk repertoire analysis. As regards this clone: Its antigen is not identified. TCRdb records a much larger clone's protein for this DNA, with a difference at residue 21 that likely arises from a read error; the protein given is the translation of the DNA.

Germline CDR1 TSWWSYY, CDR2 QGS. The CDR3 consists of 22 residues. Study-level results: Vdelta2-negative gammadelta repertoires appeared less diverse and less shared in Malian than Australian children.

TCRdb reapplied CATT to the multiplex PCR reads. In the table there are 70,000 to 95,000 delta-chain clones, roughly 1.4% of which are singletons. The source material was gamma-delta T cells from blood. TRDV1 is the V gene, and the J gene was not called; the table's D gene call, TRDD3, was not cross checked with the DNA. This TCR came from a pool of human donors (malaria-infected and uninfected, not separated). The CDR3: CALGGTPLPTSDWGVYTDKLTF. The CDR3 bases are TGTGCTCTTGGGGGAACTCCCCTTCCTACTTCAGACTGGGGGGTCTACACCGATAAACTCACCTTT.